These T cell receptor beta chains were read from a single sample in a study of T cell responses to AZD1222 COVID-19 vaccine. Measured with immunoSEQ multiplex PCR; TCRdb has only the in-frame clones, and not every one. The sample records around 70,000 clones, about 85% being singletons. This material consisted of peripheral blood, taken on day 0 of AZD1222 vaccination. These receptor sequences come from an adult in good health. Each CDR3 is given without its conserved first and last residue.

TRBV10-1,ASSDPTAPEQY
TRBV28,ASSLVAGGRYEQY
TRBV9,ASESGTYNEQF
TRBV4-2,ASSQSTGGYGYT
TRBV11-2,ASSRADSSYEQY
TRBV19,ASSPAASNQPQH
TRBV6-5,ASTQGPGTEKLF
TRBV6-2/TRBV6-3,ASSYQENEQY
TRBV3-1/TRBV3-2,ASSQDTEARPQH
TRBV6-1,ASSEWGGQGGFEQY
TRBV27,ASRGTGGGYGYT
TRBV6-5,ASSRDRVTIGYT
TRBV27,ASNLAGFGNSPLH
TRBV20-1,SASLWGGKGFNNQPQH
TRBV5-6,ASSLELIGTREDTQY
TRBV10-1,ASSDGVTYNEQF
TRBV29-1,SVEMGLGRVGYT
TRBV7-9,ASIWGTAEAF
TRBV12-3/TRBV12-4,ASSLKGGRQQY
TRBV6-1,ASSEESTVGQVF
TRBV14,ASSQHSGAEAF
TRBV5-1,ASGTGVSNTEAF
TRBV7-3,ASTRTGAPTDTQY
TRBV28,ASSWRTGPTGELF
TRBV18,ASSPFGGQSTDTQY
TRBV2,ASNRGSPGELF
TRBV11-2,ASSLDHADTQY